These T cell receptor beta chains were read from a single sample in a study of T cells after yellow fever vaccination. TCRdb reprocessed the 5' RACE reads with MiXCR, giving one entry per CDR3 protein. The sample gives around 73,000 distinct CDR3 sequences, around 7% of which show up once; around 38% is in the top ten. The material sequenced was CD8+ T cells sorted from PBMCs, taken on the day of the yellow fever booster vaccination. Receptors originate from a young man who received the YFV17D yellow fever vaccine. Each CDR3 is given with its conserved first and last residue. Each record gives: J gene, V gene, clone size, D gene, CDR3 protein, CDR3 DNA. A D gene is named only where the DNA matches it firmly. The listing skips clone size in some rows; elsewhere it reads once, few, many or a size class.

TRBJ1-1 | TRBV5-1 | NA | TRBD1 | CASQAREGGRTEAFF | TGCGCCAGCCAAGCCCGGGAAGGGGGCCGCACTGAAGCTTTCTTT
TRBJ2-7 | TRBV15 | NA | TRBD1 | CATSTRTGADEQYF | TGTGCCACCAGCACTAGGACAGGGGCTGACGAGCAGTACTTC
TRBJ2-5 | TRBV6-2/TRBV6-3 | NA | NA | CASSYSILKGERTQYF | TGTGCCAGCAGTTACTCGATATTGAAAGGCGAGCGGACCCAGTACTTC
TRBJ1-4 | TRBV24-1 | NA | NA | CATPDRSGEKLFF | TGTGCCACCCCCGACAGGTCCGGGGAAAAACTGTTTTTT
TRBJ2-5 | TRBV10-2 | NA | NA | CASSEVETQYF | TGCGCCAGCAGTGAGGTAGAGACCCAGTACTTC
TRBJ2-3 | TRBV12-3/TRBV12-4 | NA | TRBD2 | CASSIAGGFTDTQYF | TGTGCCAGCAGTATAGCGGGAGGGTTCACAGATACGCAGTATTTT
TRBJ2-1 | TRBV11-3 | few | NA | CASSLDWGREQFF | TGTGCCAGCAGCTTAGATTGGGGGCGGGAGCAGTTCTTC
TRBJ2-5 | TRBV10-2 | many | NA | CASSESMGPAQETQYF | TGCGCCAGCAGTGAGTCGATGGGCCCAGCCCAAGAGACCCAGTACTTC
TRBJ2-6 | TRBV6-5 | few | NA | CASSWISGANVLTF | TGTGCCAGCAGTTGGATCTCTGGGGCCAACGTCCTGACTTTC
TRBJ2-2 | TRBV7-2 | NA | NA | CASSRTENTGELFF | TGTGCCAGCAGCCGGACAGAAAACACCGGGGAGCTGTTTTTT
TRBJ2-7 | TRBV7-8 | NA | TRBD2 | CASAGGGSYEQYF | TGTGCCAGCGCCGGGGGGGGGTCCTACGAGCAGTACTTC
TRBJ2-1 | TRBV7-8 | few | NA | CASSLGGHQFF | TGTGCCAGCAGCTTAGGGGGTCACCAGTTCTTC
TRBJ1-2 | TRBV29-1 | many | NA | CSVDSPYGYTF | TGCAGCGTTGATAGCCCCTATGGCTACACCTTC
TRBJ2-1 | TRBV5-1 | few | NA | CASSWGNEQFF | TGCGCCAGCAGCTGGGGGAATGAGCAGTTCTTC
TRBJ1-1 | TRBV14 | many | NA | CASSQGGARYGTEAFF | TGTGCCAGCAGCCAGGGGGGGGCGAGGTACGGCACTGAAGCTTTCTTT
TRBJ2-7 | TRBV18 | NA | TRBD1 | CASSPQDRGGSYEQYF | TGTGCCAGCTCACCCCAGGACAGGGGGGGGTCCTACGAGCAGTACTTC
TRBJ1-6 | TRBV2 | NA | NA | CASSEFDGGIVIQGRNSPLHF | TGTGCCAGCAGTGAATTTGACGGTGGGATAGTGATACAGGGCCGAAATTCACCCCTCCACTTT
TRBJ2-7 | TRBV7-6 | few | NA | CASSRSGKGYWGTGAYEQYF | TGTGCCAGCAGCCGAAGCGGAAAGGGATATTGGGGGACGGGGGCCTACGAGCAGTACTTC
TRBJ2-3 | TRBV2 | few | NA | CASPGSTDTQYF | TGTGCCAGCCCAGGTAGCACAGATACGCAGTATTTT
TRBJ2-7 | TRBV20-1 | NA | TRBD1 | CSARGRDRSSYEQYF | TGCAGTGCTAGGGGCCGGGACAGGAGCTCCTACGAGCAGTACTTC
TRBJ2-1 | TRBV18 | NA | TRBD2 | CASSLKRELYNEQFF | TGTGCCAGCTCCCTCAAGCGGGAGTTGTACAATGAGCAGTTCTTC
TRBJ2-1 | TRBV28 | NA | TRBD2 | CASTDWKGTSNEQFF | TGTGCCAGCACCGATTGGAAAGGGACTAGCAATGAGCAGTTCTTC
TRBJ1-2 | TRBV12-3/TRBV12-4 | few | TRBD1 | CAGGRTGGIYGYTF | TGTGCCGGGGGAAGGACAGGGGGAATCTATGGCTACACCTTC
TRBJ2-6 | TRBV6-5 | many | NA | CASSYDPSGANVLTF | TGTGCCAGCAGTTACGATCCCTCTGGGGCCAACGTCCTGACTTTC
TRBJ2-2 | TRBV29-1 | few | NA | CSVEDQTEGSDTGELFF | TGCAGCGTTGAAGACCAAACAGAGGGCAGTGACACCGGGGAGCTGTTTTTT
TRBJ1-4 | TRBV2 | few | NA | CASSVRSNYGTEAF | TGTGCCAGCAGCGTCAGATCGAACTACGGGACGGAGGCGTTT
TRBJ2-1 | TRBV27 | NA | TRBD2 | CASSLFLAGGHEQFF | TGTGCCAGCAGTTTATTTTTAGCGGGAGGCCATGAGCAGTTCTTC
TRBJ2-4 | TRBV29-1 | NA | NA | CSVVLDLAKNIQYF | TGCAGCGTTGTTCTGGATTTGGCCAAAAACATTCAGTACTTC
TRBJ2-1 | TRBV9 | NA | TRBD2 | CASSPGLAGVYNEQFF | TGTGCCAGCAGCCCGGGACTAGCGGGAGTCTACAATGAGCAGTTCTTC
TRBJ2-1 | TRBV10-2 | many | NA | CASSDSGTQHYNEQFF | TGCGCCAGCAGTGATAGTGGGACCCAGCATTACAATGAGCAGTTCTTC
TRBJ2-7 | TRBV29-1 | many | NA | CSVIRVGEQYF | TGCAGCGTGATCAGGGTAGGCGAGCAGTACTTC
TRBJ2-7 | TRBV7-9 | NA | NA | CASSPRLATPYEQYF | TGTGCCAGCAGCCCCCGGCTAGCCACCCCCTACGAGCAGTACTTC
TRBJ1-1 | TRBV4-3 | NA | TRBD1 | CASSQARDRNTEAFF | TGCGCCAGCAGCCAAGCCCGGGACAGGAACACTGAAGCTTTCTTT
TRBJ2-7 | TRBV7-9 | NA | NA | CASSQNLGMVCEQYF | TGTGCCAGCAGCCAAAATCTGGGTATGGTCTGCGAGCAGTACTTC
TRBJ1-4 | TRBV2 | few | NA | CATGPGEKLFF | TGTGCCACCGGACCGGGGGAAAAACTGTTTTTT
TRBJ1-1 | TRBV21-1 | few | NA | CASSKERAVNTEAFF | TGTGCCAGCAGCAAAGAAAGGGCAGTGAACACTGAAGCTTTCTTT
TRBJ1-4 | TRBV15 | NA | NA | CATSRVGGSEHQFF | TGTGCCACCAGCAGAGTCGGGGGGTCCGAACACCAGTTTTTT
TRBJ2-7 | TRBV6-2/TRBV6-3 | few | NA | CASGQTAASYEQYF | TGTGCCAGCGGCCAGACTGCAGCATCCTACGAGCAGTACTTC
TRBJ2-2 | TRBV20-1 | few | TRBD2 | CSASGGGPPTNTGELFF | TGCAGTGCTAGTGGGGGAGGGCCCCCAACGAACACCGGGGAGCTGTTTTTT
TRBJ2-1 | TRBV5-1 | few | NA | CASSSRDSSPNEQFF | TGCGCCAGCAGCTCACGGGACTCCTCCCCCAATGAGCAGTTCTTC
TRBJ1-4 | TRBV7-2 | NA | NA | CASSLRDIPGEKLFF | TGTGCCAGCAGCCTTAGGGACATTCCAGGGGAAAAACTGTTTTTT
TRBJ2-3 | TRBV11-1 | NA | TRBD2 | CASSGLAGVATYLAPDTQYF | TGTGCCAGCAGCGGACTAGCGGGAGTAGCGACCTACCTCGCGCCAGATACGCAGTATTTT
TRBJ2-7 | TRBV7-6 | few | NA | CASSLPPTGYYEQYF | TGTGCCAGCAGCTTACCTCCAACAGGGTATTACGAGCAGTACTTC
TRBJ2-1 | TRBV6-2/TRBV6-3 | few | TRBD2 | CASSFLAGGGSYNEQFF | TGTGCCAGCAGTTTCCTAGCGGGAGGAGGGTCCTACAATGAGCAGTTCTTC
TRBJ1-4 | TRBV5-6 | NA | NA | CASSPWTGAIEKLFF | TGTGCCAGCAGCCCTTGGACGGGGGCGATTGAAAAACTGTTTTTT
TRBJ2-7 | TRBV5-4 | NA | NA | CASSSREFGYEQYF | TGTGCCAGCAGCTCCCGGGAGTTTGGGTACGAGCAGTACTTC
TRBJ2-7 | TRBV21-1 | many | NA | CASSKARIGARYEQYF | TGTGCCAGCAGCAAAGCGCGGATAGGGGCCCGATACGAGCAGTACTTC
TRBJ2-5 | TRBV5-4 | few | NA | CASSPEGFQETQYF | TGTGCCAGCAGCCCAGAGGGCTTTCAAGAGACCCAGTACTTC
TRBJ2-5 | TRBV4-1 | NA | TRBD2 | CASSVTGGETQYF | TGCGCCAGCAGCGTAACGGGAGGAGAGACCCAGTACTTC
TRBJ2-7 | TRBV9 | NA | NA | CASSVDGGLSYEQYF | TGTGCCAGCAGCGTAGACGGCGGTCTTTCCTACGAGCAGTACTTC
TRBJ2-7 | TRBV2 | NA | TRBD2 | CASSEETSGYEQYF | TGTGCCAGCAGTGAAGAGACTAGCGGTTACGAGCAGTACTTC
TRBJ2-1 | TRBV5-6 | few | NA | CASSRAGENEQFF | TGTGCCAGCTCCAGGGCTGGAGAGAATGAGCAGTTCTTC
TRBJ2-1 | TRBV5-1 | NA | TRBD2 | CASSLLAGMDNEQFF | TGCGCCAGCAGCCTCCTAGCGGGGATGGACAATGAGCAGTTCTTC
TRBJ2-2 | TRBV13 | few | NA | CASSSPEAGANTGELFF | TGTGCCAGCAGCTCCCCTGAGGCAGGGGCGAACACCGGGGAGCTGTTTTTT
TRBJ2-3 | TRBV4-3 | few | NA | CASSQDPGLAQYF | TGCGCCAGCAGCCAAGACCCCGGACTGGCGCAGTATTTT